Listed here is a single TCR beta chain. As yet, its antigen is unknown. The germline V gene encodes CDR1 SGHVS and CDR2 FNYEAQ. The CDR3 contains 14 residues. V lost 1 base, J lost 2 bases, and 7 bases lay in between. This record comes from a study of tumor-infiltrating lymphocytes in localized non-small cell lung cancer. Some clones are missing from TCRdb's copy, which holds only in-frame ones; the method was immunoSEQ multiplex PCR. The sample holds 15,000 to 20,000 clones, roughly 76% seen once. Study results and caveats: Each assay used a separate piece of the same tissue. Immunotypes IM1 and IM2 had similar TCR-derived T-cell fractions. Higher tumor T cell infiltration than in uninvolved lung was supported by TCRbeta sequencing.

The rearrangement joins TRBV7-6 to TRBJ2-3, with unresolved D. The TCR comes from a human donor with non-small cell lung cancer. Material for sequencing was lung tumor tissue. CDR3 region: CASSLGQDTDTQYF. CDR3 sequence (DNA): TGTGCCAGCAGCTTAGGTCAAGACACAGATACGCAGTATTTT.